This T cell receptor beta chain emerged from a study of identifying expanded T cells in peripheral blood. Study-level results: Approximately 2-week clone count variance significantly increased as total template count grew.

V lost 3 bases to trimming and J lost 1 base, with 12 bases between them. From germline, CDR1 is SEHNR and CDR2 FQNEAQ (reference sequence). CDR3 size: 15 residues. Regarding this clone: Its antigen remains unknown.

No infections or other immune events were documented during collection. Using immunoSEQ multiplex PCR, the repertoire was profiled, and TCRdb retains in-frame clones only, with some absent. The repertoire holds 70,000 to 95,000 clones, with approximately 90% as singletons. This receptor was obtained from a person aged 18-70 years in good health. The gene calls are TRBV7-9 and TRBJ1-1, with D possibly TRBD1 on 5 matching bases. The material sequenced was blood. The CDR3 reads CASSFLGQANTEAFF. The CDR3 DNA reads TGTGCCAGCAGCTTTTTGGGGCAGGCGAACACTGAAGCTTTCTTT. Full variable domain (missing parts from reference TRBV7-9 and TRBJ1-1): DTGVSQNPRHKITKRGQNVTFRCDPISEHNRLYWYRQTLGQGPEFLTYFQNEAQLEKSRLLSDRFSAERPKGSFSTLEIQRTEQGDSAMYLCASSFLGQANTEAFFGQGTRLTVV.